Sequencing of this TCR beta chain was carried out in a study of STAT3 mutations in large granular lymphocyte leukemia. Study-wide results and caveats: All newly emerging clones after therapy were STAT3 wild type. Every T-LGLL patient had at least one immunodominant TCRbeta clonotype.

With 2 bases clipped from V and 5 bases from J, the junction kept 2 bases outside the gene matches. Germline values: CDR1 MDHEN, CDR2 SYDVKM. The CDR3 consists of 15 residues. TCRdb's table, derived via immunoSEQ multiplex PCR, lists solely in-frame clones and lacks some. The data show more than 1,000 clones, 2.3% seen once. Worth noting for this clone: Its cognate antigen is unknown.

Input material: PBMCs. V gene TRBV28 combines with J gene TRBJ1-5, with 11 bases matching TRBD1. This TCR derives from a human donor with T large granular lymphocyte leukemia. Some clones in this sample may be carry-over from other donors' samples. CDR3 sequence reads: CASSLRTGGDQPQHF. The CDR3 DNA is TGTGCCAGCAGTTTAAGGACAGGGGGCGATCAGCCCCAGCATTTT.